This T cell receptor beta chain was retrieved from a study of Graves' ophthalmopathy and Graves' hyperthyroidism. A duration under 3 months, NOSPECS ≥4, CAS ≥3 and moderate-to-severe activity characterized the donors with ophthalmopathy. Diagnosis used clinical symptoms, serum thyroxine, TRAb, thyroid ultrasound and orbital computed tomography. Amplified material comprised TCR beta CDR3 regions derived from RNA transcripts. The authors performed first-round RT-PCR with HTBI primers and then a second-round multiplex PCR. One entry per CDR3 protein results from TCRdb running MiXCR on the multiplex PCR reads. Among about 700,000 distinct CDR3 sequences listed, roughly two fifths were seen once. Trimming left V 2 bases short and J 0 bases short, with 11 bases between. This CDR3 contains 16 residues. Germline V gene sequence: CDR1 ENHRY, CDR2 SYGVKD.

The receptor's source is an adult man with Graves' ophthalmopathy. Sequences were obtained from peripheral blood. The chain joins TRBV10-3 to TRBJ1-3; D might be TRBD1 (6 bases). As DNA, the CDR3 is TGTGCCATCAGTGAGACAGGGTCCTTCTCTGGAAACACCATATATTTT. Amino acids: CAISETGSFSGNTIYF.